This T cell receptor beta chain was captured by sequencing in a study of Ad26.COV2.S vaccination and SARS-CoV-2 variants. Study summary: The vaccine Ad26.COV2.S was put into the muscle once, or twice with 56 days between.

Per the germline V gene, CDR1 is MNHNS and CDR2 is SASEGT. Trimming took 3 bases from V and 2 from J, leaving 4 bases between them. The CDR3 is 12 residues long. Profiling relied on immunoSEQ multiplex PCR, and the TCRdb table lists in-frame clones only, not all of them. The sample has about 430,000 clones; 90% are singletons. Sample treatment: some 20 received Ad26.COV2.S at low or high dose, single or two shots; a few received placebo; per-sample allocation not given. The study sampled participants on day 63 after the first vaccine or placebo injection. The sequence was collected from a person aged 18-60 years who received the Ad26.COV2.S COVID-19 vaccine or a placebo. The sample was peripheral blood, taken in a trial of Ad26.COV2.S vaccine versus placebo. The J gene is TRBJ1-2, the V gene TRBV6-1; D remains ambiguous. CDR3 sequence reads: CASSDPNYGYTF. The CDR3 DNA reads as TGTGCCAGCAGTGACCCAAACTATGGCTACACCTTC.